What follows describes a single T cell receptor beta chain. The antigen is not known. The method was immunoSEQ multiplex PCR; TCRdb's version includes in-frame clones alone and lacks a portion of them. The sample includes around 60,000 clones, 55% to 85% seen only once; the top ten take about 1.2%. The data derive from a study of vaccination effects on CD4 cells after COVID-19. Whole-study results and caveats: Whether induced by infection or by vaccine, clones showed marked clonal contraction late after vaccination.

This CDR3 has 19 residues. The germline gives CDR1 LNHDA, CDR2 SQIVND (reference sequence). The junction had 7 bases not matched to a gene; V was cut back by 2 bases and J by 0 bases. In the ViraFEST assay, antigen-specific CD4+ clonotypes were identified by expansion after peptide-pool stimulation. On roughly day 9 of culture, CD4+ T cells were separated out. Vaccination of participants consisted of two doses of either the BNT162b2 or mRNA-1273 vaccine. Peptides at roughly 10 ug/ml and IL-2 at about 10 IU/ml were added to about 2 million PBMC per well. Material: CD4+ T cells from PBMCs cultured with HCoV-229E spike peptides, obtained after COVID-19 vaccination. The clonotype comes from a human donor who received a COVID-19 vaccine. The J gene is TRBJ2-6, the V gene TRBV19; 10 nucleotides match TRBD2. In nucleotides, the CDR3 is TGTGCCAGTAGTATAATATTAGCGGGGGGTCGCTCTGGGGCCAACGTCCTGACTTTC. Translating gives CASSIILAGGRSGANVLTF.